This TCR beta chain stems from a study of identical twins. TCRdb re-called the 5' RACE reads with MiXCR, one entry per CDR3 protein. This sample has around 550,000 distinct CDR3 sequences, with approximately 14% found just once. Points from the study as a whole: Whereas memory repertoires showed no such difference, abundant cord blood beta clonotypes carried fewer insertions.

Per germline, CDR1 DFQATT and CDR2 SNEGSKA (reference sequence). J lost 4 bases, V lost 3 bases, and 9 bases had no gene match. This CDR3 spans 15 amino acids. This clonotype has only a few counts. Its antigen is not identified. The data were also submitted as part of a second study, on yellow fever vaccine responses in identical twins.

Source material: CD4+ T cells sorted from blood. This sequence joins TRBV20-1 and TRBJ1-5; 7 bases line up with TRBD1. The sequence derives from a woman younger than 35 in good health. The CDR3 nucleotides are TGCAGTGCTAGCGAACAGGGGTATATTAATCAGCCCCAGCATTTT. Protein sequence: CSASEQGYINQPQHF.